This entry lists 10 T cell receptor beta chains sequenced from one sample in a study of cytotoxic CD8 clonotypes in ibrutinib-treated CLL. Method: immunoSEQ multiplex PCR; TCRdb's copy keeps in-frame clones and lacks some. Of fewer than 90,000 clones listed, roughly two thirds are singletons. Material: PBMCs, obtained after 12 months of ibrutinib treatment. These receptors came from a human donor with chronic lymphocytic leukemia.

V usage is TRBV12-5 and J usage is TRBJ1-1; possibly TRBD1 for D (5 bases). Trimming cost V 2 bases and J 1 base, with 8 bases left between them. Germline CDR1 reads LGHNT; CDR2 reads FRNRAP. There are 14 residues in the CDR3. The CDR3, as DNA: TGTGCTAGTGGTTTGACAACAGGGAACACTGAAGCTTTCTTT. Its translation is CASGLTTGNTEAFF.

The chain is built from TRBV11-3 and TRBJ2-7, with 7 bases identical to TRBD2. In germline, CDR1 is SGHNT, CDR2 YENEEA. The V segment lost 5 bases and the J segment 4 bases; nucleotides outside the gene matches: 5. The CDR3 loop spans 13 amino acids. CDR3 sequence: CASSGRGEYEQYF. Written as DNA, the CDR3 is TGTGCCAGCAGCGGCCGGGGGGAATACGAGCAGTACTTC.

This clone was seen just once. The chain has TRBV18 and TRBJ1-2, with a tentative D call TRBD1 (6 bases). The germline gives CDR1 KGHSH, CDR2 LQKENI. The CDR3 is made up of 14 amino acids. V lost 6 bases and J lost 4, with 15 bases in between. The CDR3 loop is CASSELDSTYGYTF. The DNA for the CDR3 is TGTGCCAGCTCGGAACTGGACAGTACCTATGGCTACACCTTC.

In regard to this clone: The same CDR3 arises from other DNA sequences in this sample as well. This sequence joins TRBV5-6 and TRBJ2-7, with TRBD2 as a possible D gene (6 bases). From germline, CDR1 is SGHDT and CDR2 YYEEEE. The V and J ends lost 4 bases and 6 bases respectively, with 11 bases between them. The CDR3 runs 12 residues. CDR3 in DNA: TGTGCCAGCAGCCGAACCGGGAGCGAGCAGTACTTC. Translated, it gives CASSRTGSEQYF.

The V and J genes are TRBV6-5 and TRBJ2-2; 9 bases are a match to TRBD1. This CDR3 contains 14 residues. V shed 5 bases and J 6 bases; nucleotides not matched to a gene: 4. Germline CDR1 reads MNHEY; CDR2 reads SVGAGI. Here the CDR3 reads CASSRDREAGELFF. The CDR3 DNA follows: TGTGCCAGCAGTCGGGACAGGGAGGCCGGGGAGCTGTTTTTT.

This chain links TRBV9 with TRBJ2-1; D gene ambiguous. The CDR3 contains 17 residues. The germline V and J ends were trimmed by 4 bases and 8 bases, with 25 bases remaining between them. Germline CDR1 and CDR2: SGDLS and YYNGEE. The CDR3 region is CASSPSTLLLLGDEQFF. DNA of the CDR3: TGTGCCAGCAGCCCGTCAACATTGCTATTGTTGGGCGATGAGCAGTTCTTC.

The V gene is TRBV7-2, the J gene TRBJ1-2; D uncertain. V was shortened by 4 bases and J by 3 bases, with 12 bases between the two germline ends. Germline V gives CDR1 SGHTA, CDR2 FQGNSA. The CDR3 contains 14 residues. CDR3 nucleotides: TGTGCCAGCAGCTCCGGCAGTGAGTACTATGGCTACACCTTC. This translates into CASSSGSEYYGYTF.

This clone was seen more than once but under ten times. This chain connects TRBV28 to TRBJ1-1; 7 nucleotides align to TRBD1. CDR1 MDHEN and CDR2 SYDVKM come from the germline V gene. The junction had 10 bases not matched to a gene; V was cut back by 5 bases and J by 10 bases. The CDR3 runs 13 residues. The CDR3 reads CASSQGGGHVAFF. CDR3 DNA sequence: TGTGCCAGCAGTCAGGGGGGGGGACACGTAGCTTTCTTT.

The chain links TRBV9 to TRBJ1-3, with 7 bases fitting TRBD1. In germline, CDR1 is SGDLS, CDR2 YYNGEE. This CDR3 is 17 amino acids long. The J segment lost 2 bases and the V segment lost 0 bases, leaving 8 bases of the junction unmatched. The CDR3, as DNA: TGTGCCAGCAGCGTAGAGTCCGTCAGGGGGACTGGAAACACCATATATTTT. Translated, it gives CASSVESVRGTGNTIYF.

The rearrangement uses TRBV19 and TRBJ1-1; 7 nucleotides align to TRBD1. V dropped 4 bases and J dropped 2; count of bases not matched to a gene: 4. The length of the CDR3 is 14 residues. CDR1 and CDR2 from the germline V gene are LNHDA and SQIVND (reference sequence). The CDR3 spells CASSSRQGNTEAFF. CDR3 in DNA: TGTGCCAGTAGTAGCCGACAGGGCAACACTGAAGCTTTCTTT. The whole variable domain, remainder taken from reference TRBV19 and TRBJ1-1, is DGGITQSPKYLFRKEGQNVTLSCEQNLNHDAMYWYRQDPGQGLRLIYYSQIVNDFQKGDIAEGYSVSREKKESFPLTVTSAQKNPTAFYLCASSSRQGNTEAFFGQGTRLTVV.